Listed here is a single T cell receptor (beta chain). As yet, its antigen is unknown. The PCR used 60 Vbeta and 13 Jbeta primers. Assay: immunoSEQ multiplex PCR; the TCRdb copy retains only in-frame clones and omits some. Found here are around 190,000 clones, about 77% of them singletons; the top ten hold approximately 2.6%. The source of the sample is a study of cytomegalovirus exposure and HLA in healthy donors. Study at large: Assignment to the Caucasian-associated ancestry cluster applied to approximately 80% of the roughly 420 genotyped donors.

Study-wide results and caveats: Many donors carried some public TCRs, although rarity characterized most TCR sequences.

The germline V and J ends were trimmed by 2 bases and 4 bases, with 18 bases remaining between them. Germline-derived CDR1 and CDR2 are MNHEY and SVGAGI. This CDR3 has 16 amino acids. This TCR came from a female donor in good health and CMV-seronegative. The V and J genes are TRBV6-5 and TRBJ2-7, with D possibly matching TRBD1 (6 bases). Sequences were obtained from PBMCs. The CDR3, as DNA: TGTGCCAGCAGTTACGCCTCCGGGACAAGTTGGTACGAGCAGTACTTC. It specifies CASSYASGTSWYEQYF.